One T cell receptor beta chain is described in this entry. The sample comes from a study of blood T cell repertoires in COVID-19. Sequencing was performed with immunoSEQ multiplex PCR; in TCRdb, only in-frame clones are kept and a portion is missing. Altogether 150,000 or so clones are present, 87% being singletons, with the ten largest covering about 4%. In assigning cohorts, the study relied on participant-reported clinical history. The CDR3 length is 15 residues. Germline-derived CDR1 and CDR2 are MNHEY and SMNVEV (reference sequence). Trimming cost V 3 bases and J 5 bases, with 14 bases left between them.

Sequenced: PBMCs or T cells enriched from blood (not recorded which). The TCR sequence derives from a woman between 35 and 50 years old who had been exposed to COVID-19. The genes are TRBV27 and TRBJ2-1; possibly TRBD2 for D (7 bases). DNA for the CDR3: TGTGCCAGCAGTTTCGGGGGGCCCTTTCACAATGAGCAGTTCTTC. Translating gives CASSFGGPFHNEQFF.